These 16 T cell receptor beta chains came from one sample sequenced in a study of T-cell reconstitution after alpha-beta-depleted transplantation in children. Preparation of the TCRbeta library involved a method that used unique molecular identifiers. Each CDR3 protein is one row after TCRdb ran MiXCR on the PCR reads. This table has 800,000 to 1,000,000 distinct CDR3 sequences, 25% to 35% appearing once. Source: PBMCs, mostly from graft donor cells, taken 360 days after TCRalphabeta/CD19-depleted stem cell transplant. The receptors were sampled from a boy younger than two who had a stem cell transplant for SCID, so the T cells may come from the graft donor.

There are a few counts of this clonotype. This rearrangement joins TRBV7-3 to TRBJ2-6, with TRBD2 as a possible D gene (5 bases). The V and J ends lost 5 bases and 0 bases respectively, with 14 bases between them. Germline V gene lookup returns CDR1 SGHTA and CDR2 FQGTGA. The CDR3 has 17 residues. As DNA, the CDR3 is TGTGCCAGCAGCCCCCCCGGACGGGGCTCTGGGGCCAACGTCCTGACTTTC. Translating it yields CASSPPGRGSGANVLTF.

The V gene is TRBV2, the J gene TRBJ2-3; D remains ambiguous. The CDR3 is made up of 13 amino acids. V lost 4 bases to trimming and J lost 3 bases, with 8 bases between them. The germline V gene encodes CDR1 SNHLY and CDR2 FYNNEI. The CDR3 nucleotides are TGTGCCAGCAGTGGGGCAGCAACAGATACGCAGTATTTT. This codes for CASSGAATDTQYF.

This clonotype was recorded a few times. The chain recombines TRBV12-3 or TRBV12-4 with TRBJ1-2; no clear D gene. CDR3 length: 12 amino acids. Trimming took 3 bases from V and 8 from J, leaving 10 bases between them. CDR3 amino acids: CASSLYLRGYTF. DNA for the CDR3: TGTGCCAGCAGTTTGTATCTGAGAGGCTACACCTTC.

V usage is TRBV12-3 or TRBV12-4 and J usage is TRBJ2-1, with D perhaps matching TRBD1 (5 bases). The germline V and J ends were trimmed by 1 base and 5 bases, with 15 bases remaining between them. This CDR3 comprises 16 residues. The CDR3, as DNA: TGTGCCAGCAGTTTAGGAGACAGACGAGCTAACAATGAGCAGTTCTTC. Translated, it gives CASSLGDRRANNEQFF.

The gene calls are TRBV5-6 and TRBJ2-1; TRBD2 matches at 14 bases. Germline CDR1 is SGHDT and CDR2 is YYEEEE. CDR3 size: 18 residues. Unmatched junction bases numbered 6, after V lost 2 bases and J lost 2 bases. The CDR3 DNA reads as TGTGCCAGCAGCTTCAGGACTAGCGGGGGGTCCCCCTACAATGAGCAGTTCTTC. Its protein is CASSFRTSGGSPYNEQFF.

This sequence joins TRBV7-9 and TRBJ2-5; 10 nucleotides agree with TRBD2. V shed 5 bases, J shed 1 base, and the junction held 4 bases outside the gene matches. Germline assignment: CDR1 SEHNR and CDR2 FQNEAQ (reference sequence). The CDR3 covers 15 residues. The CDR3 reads CASSRGTSVQETQYF. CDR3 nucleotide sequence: TGTGCCAGCAGCCGCGGGACTAGCGTCCAAGAGACCCAGTACTTC.

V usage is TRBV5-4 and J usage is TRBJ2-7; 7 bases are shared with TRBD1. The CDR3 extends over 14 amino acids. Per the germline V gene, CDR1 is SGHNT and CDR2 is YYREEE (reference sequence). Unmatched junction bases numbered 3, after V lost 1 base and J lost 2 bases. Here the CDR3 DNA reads TGTGCCAGCAGCTTGATACAGGGGACCTACGAGCAGTACTTC. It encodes CASSLIQGTYEQYF.

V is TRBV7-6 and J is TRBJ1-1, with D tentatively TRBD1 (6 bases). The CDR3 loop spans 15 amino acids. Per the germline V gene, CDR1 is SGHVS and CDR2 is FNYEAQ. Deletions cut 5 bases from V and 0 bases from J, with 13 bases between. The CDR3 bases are TGTGCCAGCAGCCAAATTACAGGGTTGAACACTGAAGCTTTCTTT. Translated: CASSQITGLNTEAFF. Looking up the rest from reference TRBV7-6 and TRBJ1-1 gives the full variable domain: GAGVSQSPRYKVTKRGQDVALRCDPISGHVSLYWYRQALGQGPEFLTYFNYEAQQDKSGLPNDRFSAERPEGSISTLTIQRTEQRDSAMYRCASSQITGLNTEAFFGQGTRLTVV.

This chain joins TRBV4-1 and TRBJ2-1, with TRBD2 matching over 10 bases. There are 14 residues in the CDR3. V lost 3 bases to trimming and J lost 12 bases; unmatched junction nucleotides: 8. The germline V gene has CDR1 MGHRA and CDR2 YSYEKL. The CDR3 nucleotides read TGCGCCAGCAGCCACACTAGCGGGGATGCGGGGCAGTTCTTC. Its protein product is CASSHTSGDAGQFF.

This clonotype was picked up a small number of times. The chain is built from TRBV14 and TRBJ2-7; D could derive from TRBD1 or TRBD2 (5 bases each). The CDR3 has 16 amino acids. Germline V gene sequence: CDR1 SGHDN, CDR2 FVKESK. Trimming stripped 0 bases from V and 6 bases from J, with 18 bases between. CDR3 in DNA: TGTGCCAGCAGCCAAGATATGGGGGAATTTTGGGGCGAGCAGTACTTC. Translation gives CASSQDMGEFWGEQYF.

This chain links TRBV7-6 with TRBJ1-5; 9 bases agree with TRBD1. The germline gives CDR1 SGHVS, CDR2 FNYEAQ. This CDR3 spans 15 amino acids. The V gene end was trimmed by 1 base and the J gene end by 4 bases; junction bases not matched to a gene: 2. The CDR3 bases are TGTGCCAGCAGCTTAGACAGGGGGCGAAATCAGCCCCAGCATTTT. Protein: CASSLDRGRNQPQHF.

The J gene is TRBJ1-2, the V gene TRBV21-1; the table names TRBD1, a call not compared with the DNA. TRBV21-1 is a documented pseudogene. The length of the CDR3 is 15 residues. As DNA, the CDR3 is TGTGCCAGCAGCAACAACGCAGGGGAGAACTATGGCTACACCTTC. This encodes CASSNNAGENYGYTF.

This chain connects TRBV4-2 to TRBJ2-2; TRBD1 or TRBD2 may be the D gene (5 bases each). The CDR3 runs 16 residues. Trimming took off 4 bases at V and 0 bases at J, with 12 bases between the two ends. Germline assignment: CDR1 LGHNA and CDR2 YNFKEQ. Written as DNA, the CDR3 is TGTGCCAGCAGCCCGAGGGACGGCCCGAACACCGGGGAGCTGTTTTTT. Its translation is CASSPRDGPNTGELFF.

In nucleotides, the CDR3 is TGTGCCAGCAGCCAAGGCTATGGGGGCTCTGGGGCCAACGTCCTGACTTTC. It encodes CASSQGYGGSGANVLTF. The rearrangement links TRBV4-2 to TRBJ2-6; D assignment may be TRBD1 or TRBD2 (5 bases each). Looked up from germline, CDR1 is LGHNA and CDR2 is YNFKEQ. The CDR3 has 17 residues. Deletions cut 1 base from V and 0 bases from J, with 10 bases between.

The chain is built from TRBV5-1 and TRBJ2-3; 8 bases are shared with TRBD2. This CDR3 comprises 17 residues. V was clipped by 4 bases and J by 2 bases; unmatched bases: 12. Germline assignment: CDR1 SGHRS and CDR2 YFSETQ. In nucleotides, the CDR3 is TGCGCCAGCAGCCGGGGTGAGCGGGGGCCAAACACAGATACGCAGTATTTT. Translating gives CASSRGERGPNTDTQYF. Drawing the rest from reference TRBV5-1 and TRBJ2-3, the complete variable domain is KAGVTQTPRYLIKTRGQQVTLSCSPISGHRSVSWYQQTPGQGLQFLFEYFSETQRNKGNFPGRFSGRQFSNSRSEMNVSTLELGDSALYLCASSRGERGPNTDTQYFGPGTRLTVL.

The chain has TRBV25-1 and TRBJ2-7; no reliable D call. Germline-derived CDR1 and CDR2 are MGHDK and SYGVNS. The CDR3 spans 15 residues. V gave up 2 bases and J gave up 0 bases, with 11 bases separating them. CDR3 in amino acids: CASSEVGRSSYEQYF. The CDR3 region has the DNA TGTGCCAGCAGTGAAGTCGGCAGGAGCTCCTACGAGCAGTACTTC.